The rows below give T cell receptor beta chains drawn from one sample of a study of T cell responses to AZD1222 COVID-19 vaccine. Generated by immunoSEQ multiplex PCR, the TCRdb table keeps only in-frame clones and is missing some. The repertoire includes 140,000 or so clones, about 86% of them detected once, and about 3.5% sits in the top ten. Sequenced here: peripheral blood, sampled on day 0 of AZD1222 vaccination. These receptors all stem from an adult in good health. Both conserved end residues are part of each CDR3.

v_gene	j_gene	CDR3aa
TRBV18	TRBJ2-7	CASSPRGTRLYEQYF
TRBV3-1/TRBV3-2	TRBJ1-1	CASSQDRQGMDTEAFF
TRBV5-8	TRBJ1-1	CASSLARGNTEAFF
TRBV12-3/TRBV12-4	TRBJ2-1	CASSPRQKNEQFF
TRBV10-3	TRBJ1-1	CAISGTGGLEAFF
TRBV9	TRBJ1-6	CASSVQENSPLHF
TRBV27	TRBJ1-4	CASSIGTVRSPGFNEKLFF
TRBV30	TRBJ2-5	CAWSGDFNTETQYF
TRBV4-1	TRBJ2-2	CASSPQRQKNTGELFF
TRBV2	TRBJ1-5	CASSGDHNQPQHF
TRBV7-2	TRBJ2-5	CASSLASLAEETQYF
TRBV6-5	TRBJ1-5	CASRLGLNQPQHF
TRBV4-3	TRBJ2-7	CASSPQGDLNYEQYF
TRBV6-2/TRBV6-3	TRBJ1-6	CASSPRQGNSPLHF
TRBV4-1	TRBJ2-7	CASSQDGRYEQYF
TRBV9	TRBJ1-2	CASSVGGSDYGYTF
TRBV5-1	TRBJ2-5	CASSLEVSGKETQYF
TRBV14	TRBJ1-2	CASSHRTGDGYTF
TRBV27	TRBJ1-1	CASSFRQFGTEAFF
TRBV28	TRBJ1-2	CASSLRDSQGYTF
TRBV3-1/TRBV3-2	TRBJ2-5	CASSQELGWQETQYF